This T cell receptor beta chain originates from a study of T cell responses to AZD1222 COVID-19 vaccine. Points from the study as a whole: Recipients of AZD1222 seropositive at baseline numbered only 5 or 6.

The data were produced by immunoSEQ multiplex PCR, yet TCRdb's version contains in-frame clones alone and is incomplete. The data contain tens of thousands of clones, 80% to 90% of them singletons. Trimming took off 6 bases at V and 4 bases at J, with 15 bases between the two ends. Germline CDR1 and CDR2: MDHEN and SYDVKM. The CDR3 is 14 residues long. On this clone itself: Antigen specificity is unknown.

The sample here was peripheral blood, taken 28 days after the second AZD1222 dose. The chain uses TRBV28 and TRBJ1-1; a weak D match, TRBD1 (6 bases). The TCR comes from an adult who received the AZD1222 COVID-19 vaccine. CDR3 loop: CASSPTGAITEAFF. Written as DNA, the CDR3 is TGTGCCAGCAGCCCCACGGGGGCGATCACTGAAGCTTTCTTT.